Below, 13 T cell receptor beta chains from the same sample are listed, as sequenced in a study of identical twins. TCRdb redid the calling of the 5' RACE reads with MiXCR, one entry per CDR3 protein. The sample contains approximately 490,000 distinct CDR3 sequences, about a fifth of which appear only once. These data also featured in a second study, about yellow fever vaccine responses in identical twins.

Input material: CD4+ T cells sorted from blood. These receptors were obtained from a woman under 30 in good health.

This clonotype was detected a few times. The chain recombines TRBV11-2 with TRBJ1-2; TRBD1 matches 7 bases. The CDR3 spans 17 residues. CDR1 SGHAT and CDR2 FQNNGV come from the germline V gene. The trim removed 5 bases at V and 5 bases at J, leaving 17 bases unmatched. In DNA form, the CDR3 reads TGTGCCAGCAGCCAAAGGTCATGGGACAGTTCAATATATGGCTACACCTTC. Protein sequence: CASSQRSWDSSIYGYTF. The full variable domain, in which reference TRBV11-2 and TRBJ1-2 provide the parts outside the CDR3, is EAGVAQSPRYKIIEKRQSVAFWCNPISGHATLYWYQQILGQGPKLLIQFQNNGVVDDSQLPKDRFSAERLKGVDSTLKIQPAKLEDSAVYLCASSQRSWDSSIYGYTFGSGTRLTVV.

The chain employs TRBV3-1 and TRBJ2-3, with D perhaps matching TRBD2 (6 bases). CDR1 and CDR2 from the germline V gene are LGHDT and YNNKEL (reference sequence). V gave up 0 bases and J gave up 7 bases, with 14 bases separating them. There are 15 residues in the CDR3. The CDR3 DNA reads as TGTGCCAGCAGCCAAGATCGGGGGATGGGTCATACGCAGTATTTT. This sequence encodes CASSQDRGMGHTQYF.

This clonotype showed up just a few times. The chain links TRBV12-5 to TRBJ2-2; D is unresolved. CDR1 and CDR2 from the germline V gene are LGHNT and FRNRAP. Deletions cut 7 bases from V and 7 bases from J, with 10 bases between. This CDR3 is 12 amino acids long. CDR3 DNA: TGTGCTAGTGCCGTATTGGTCGGGGAGCTGTTTTTT. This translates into CASAVLVGELFF.

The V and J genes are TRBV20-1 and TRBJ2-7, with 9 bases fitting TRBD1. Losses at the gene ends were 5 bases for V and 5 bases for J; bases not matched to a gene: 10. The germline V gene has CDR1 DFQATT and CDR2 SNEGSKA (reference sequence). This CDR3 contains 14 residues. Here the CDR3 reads CSARFGQGSDEQYF. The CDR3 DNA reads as TGCAGTGCTCGTTTCGGACAGGGGAGCGACGAGCAGTACTTC.

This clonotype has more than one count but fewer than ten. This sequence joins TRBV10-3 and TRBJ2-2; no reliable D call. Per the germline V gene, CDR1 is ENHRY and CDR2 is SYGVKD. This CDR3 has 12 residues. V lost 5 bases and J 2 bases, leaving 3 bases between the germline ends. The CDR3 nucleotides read TGTGCCATCAGTCGCAACACCGGGGAGCTGTTTTTT. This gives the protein CAISRNTGELFF.

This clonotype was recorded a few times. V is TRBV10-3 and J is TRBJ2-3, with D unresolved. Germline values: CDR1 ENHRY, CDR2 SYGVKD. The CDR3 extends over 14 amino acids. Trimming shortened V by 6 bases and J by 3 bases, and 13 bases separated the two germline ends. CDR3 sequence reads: CAISLGVGTDTQYF. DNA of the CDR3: TGTGCCATCAGCCTCGGCGTGGGTACAGATACGCAGTATTTT.

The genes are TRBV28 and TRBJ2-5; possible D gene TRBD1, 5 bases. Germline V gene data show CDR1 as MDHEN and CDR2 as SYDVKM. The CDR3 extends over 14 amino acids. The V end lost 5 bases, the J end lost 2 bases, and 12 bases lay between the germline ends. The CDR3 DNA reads TGTGCCAGCAGTATACAGGAATTACAAGAGACCCAGTACTTC. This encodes CASSIQELQETQYF.

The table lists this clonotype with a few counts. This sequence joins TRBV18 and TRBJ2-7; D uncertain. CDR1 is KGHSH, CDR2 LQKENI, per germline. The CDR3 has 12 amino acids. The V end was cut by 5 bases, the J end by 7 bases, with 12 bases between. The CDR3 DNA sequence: TGTGCCAGCTCAGGGGATAGGCTGGAGCAGTACTTC. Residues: CASSGDRLEQYF.

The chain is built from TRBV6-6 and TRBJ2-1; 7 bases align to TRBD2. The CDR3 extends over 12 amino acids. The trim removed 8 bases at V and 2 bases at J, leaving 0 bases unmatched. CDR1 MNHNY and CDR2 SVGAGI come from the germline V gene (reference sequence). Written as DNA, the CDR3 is TGTGCCAGCGGGGGGGCCTACAATGAGCAGTTCTTC. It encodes CASGGAYNEQFF.

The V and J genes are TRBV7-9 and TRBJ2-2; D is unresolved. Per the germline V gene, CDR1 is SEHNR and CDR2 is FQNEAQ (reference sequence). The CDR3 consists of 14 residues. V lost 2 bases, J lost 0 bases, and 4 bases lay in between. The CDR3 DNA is TGTGCCAGCAGCTTACGATCGAACACCGGGGAGCTGTTTTTT. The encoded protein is CASSLRSNTGELFF.

For the CDR3, the DNA is TGTGCCAGCAGTCCTACCGGGAGACCCCAAGAGACCCAGTACTTC. This gives the protein CASSPTGRPQETQYF. The J gene is TRBJ2-5, the V gene TRBV6-1, with D tentatively TRBD2 (6 bases). Trimming removed 5 bases from V and 1 base from J, with 14 bases in between. The CDR3 contains 15 residues. Germline V gives CDR1 MNHNS, CDR2 SASEGT.

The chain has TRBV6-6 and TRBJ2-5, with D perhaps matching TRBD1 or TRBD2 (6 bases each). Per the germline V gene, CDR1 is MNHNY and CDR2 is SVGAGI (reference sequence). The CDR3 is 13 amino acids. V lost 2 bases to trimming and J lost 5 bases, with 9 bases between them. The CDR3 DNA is TGTGCCAGCAGTTACGGAGGGGGGGAGACCCAGTACTTC. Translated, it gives CASSYGGGETQYF.

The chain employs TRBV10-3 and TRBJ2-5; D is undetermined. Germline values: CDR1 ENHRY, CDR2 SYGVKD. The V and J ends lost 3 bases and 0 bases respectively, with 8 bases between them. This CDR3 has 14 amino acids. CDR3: CAISDALYQETQYF. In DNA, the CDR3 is TGTGCCATCAGTGACGCACTGTACCAAGAGACCCAGTACTTC.